This T cell receptor beta chain was recovered during a study of post-analysis software for immune sequencing data. As concerns this clonotype: Its specificity is unknown.

Presence of unique molecular identifiers characterized the TCR beta cDNA libraries. TCRdb re-called the PCR reads with MiXCR, one entry per CDR3 protein. The sample contains around 400,000 distinct CDR3 sequences, less than 40% of which appear only once. Study-level findings and limits: Roughly five TRBV segments appeared more often in patients than in controls, and TRBV5-6, TRBV5-1 and TRBV20-1 were among these.

CDR1 and CDR2 (germline): SGHAT, FQNNGV. The germline V and J ends were trimmed by 6 bases and 0 bases, with 11 bases remaining between them. The CDR3 consists of 14 residues. This TCR was recovered from a girl aged 5 to 17 with multiple sclerosis. The J gene is TRBJ2-5, the V gene TRBV11-2; a possible D gene is TRBD1 (5 bases). The sample comprised blood. DNA for the CDR3: TGTGCCAGCAGGGAACAGGCCCACCAAGAGACCCAGTACTTC. Translation: CASREQAHQETQYF. The whole variable domain, remainder taken from reference TRBV11-2 and TRBJ2-5, is EAGVAQSPRYKIIEKRQSVAFWCNPISGHATLYWYQQILGQGPKLLIQFQNNGVVDDSQLPKDRFSAERLKGVDSTLKIQPAKLEDSAVYLCASREQAHQETQYFGPGTRLLVL.